Below, 20 T cell receptor beta chains from the same sample are listed, as sequenced in a study of molecular identifiers for immune sequencing clone quantification (dated by TCRdb to the late 2010s). The method was PCR. Sequencing instrument: Illumina HiSeq 4000. The public reads were reprocessed in TCRdb via fastp at Q25 and MiXCR, keeping in-frame beta chains. Entries that share a CDR3 protein sequence are merged under the most common genes and DNA. The sample profile shows fewer than 70,000 distinct CDR3 sequences; around a sixth of them were found once. The biggest ten clones account for approximately 1.5% of the sample. Sequences were obtained from naive CD8+ T cells from blood, with Jurkat cell RNA spiked in. According to the study, the label for this sample's cell subset or site signals: FACS-sorted CD8+CD4-CCR7+CD45RA+ naive T cells. The receptor set was obtained from a human donor in good health. Some libraries in this study had Jurkat cell RNA spiked in.

V gene TRBV11-3 combines with J gene TRBJ2-3; TRBD1 aligns across 7 bases. Trimming took 1 base from V and 2 from J; bases not matched to a gene: 3. CDR1 is SGHNT, CDR2 YENEEA, per germline. The CDR3 is 15 amino acids. The CDR3 coding sequence is TGTGCCAGCAGCTTAGGGACAGGAATCACAGATACGCAGTATTTT. This sequence encodes CASSLGTGITDTQYF.

In regard to this clonotype: Possible read error: a much larger clone is one base away. The gene calls are TRBV19 and TRBJ2-5; no clear D. V was clipped by 2 bases and J by 5 bases, with 9 bases between them. CDR1 LNHDA and CDR2 SQIVND come from the germline V gene (reference sequence). The CDR3 runs to 13 residues. CDR3 amino acids: CASSIPTMETQYF. The DNA for the CDR3 is TGTGCCAGTAGTATACCAACGATGGAGACCCAGTACTTC.

This clonotype was seen a few times. This chain links TRBV12-3 or TRBV12-4 with TRBJ2-4, with TRBD2 matching over 13 bases. The CDR3 loop spans 16 amino acids. The trim removed 7 bases at V and 6 bases at J, leaving 9 bases unmatched. The CDR3 loop reads CASTTGTSGTLNIQYF. In nucleotides, the CDR3 is TGTGCCAGCACTACCGGGACTAGCGGGACTTTAAACATTCAGTACTTC.

This clonotype was detected many times. CDR3 coding DNA: TGTGCCAGCAGCACCGCGGAGCTGGGTGGCACAGATACGCAGTATTTT. Protein sequence: CASSTAELGGTDTQYF. J is TRBJ2-3 and V is TRBV7-9; no reliable D call. V was clipped by 5 bases and J by 1 base, with 16 bases between them. Germline V gene lookup returns CDR1 SEHNR and CDR2 FQNEAQ (reference sequence). The CDR3 loop spans 16 amino acids.

This clonotype was picked up many times. V gene TRBV4-3 combines with J gene TRBJ1-2; 7 nucleotides line up with TRBD1. The J segment lost 6 bases and the V segment lost 0 bases, leaving 13 bases of the junction unmatched. The CDR3 has 17 residues. Germline CDR1 LGHNA, CDR2 YSLEER. The CDR3 DNA sequence: TGCGCCAGCAGCCAAGATCGGGGAAGAGGGGGCAATAATGGCTACACCTTC. Its protein is CASSQDRGRGGNNGYTF.

This clonotype was counted many times. The genes are TRBV28 and TRBJ2-3, with 7 bases that match TRBD2. The CDR3 has 15 amino acids. Germline V gives CDR1 MDHEN, CDR2 SYDVKM. Trimming cost V 7 bases and J 2 bases; bases outside gene matches: 9. CDR3 loop: CASTSASGNTDTQYF. The CDR3 DNA reads TGTGCCAGCACGTCCGCTAGCGGAAACACAGATACGCAGTATTTT.

The table lists this clonotype with a few counts. The gene calls are TRBV28 and TRBJ1-1; D ambiguous. The V gene's germline CDR1 is MDHEN and CDR2 SYDVKM. V gave up 3 bases and J gave up 9 bases, with 23 bases separating them. The CDR3 is 16 residues long. CDR3 bases: TGTGCCAGCAGTTTTGCGGGCGGAAGGAACACTGGGCAAGCTTTCTTT. Translated: CASSFAGGRNTGQAFF.

In regard to this clonotype: It may be a read error: a sequence one base away is much more abundant. The chain has TRBV4-1 and TRBJ1-6; no firm D call. This CDR3 has 12 residues. CDR1 MGHRA and CDR2 YSYEKL come from the germline V gene. The CDR3 DNA follows: TGCGCCAGCAGCCAACAAAACTCACCCCCCCACTTT. This codes for CASSQQNSPPHF.

This clonotype has at least ten counts. This chain connects TRBV12-3 or TRBV12-4 to TRBJ2-4, with D uncertain. With 7 bases removed from V and 1 base from J, the gap between germline ends came to 11 bases. CDR3 length equals 14 residues. The chain's CDR3 is CASTDSTAKNIQYF. CDR3 coding DNA: TGTGCCAGCACGGATTCAACGGCCAAAAACATTCAGTACTTC.

This clonotype was detected only once. Possible read error: a much larger clone is one base away. This CDR3 reads CATSDLTLAGGERFF. As DNA, the CDR3 is TGTGCCACCAGTGATTTGACCCTAGCGGGAGGTGAGCGGTTCTTC. The V gene is TRBV24-1, the J gene TRBJ2-1, with TRBD2 matching 11 bases. CDR3 length: 15 residues. The germline CDR1 and CDR2 sequences are KGHDR and SFDVKD.

The sample holds many counts of this clonotype. The chain joins TRBV6-5 to TRBJ2-3; 13 nucleotides align to TRBD2. CDR1 and CDR2 from the germline V gene are MNHEY and SVGAGI. V lost 6 bases and J lost 5; bases outside the gene matches: 5. CDR3 size: 15 residues. CDR3 amino acids: CASSGLAGAGDTQYF. DNA of the CDR3: TGTGCCAGCAGCGGACTAGCGGGAGCGGGAGATACGCAGTATTTT.

This clonotype was counted only a few times. The CDR3 does not end in the conserved phenylalanine or tryptophan, so this is likely a read error. The chain carries TRBV27 and TRBJ2-6; D remains unclear. V lost 9 bases and J 0 bases, leaving 12 bases between the germline ends. Germline V lookup: CDR1 MNHEY, CDR2 SMNVEV (reference sequence). This CDR3 contains 15 residues. The CDR3 loop reads CASSDWVSGANVLTL. CDR3 bases: TGTGCCAGTTCTGATTGGGTCTCTGGGGCCAACGTCCTGACTCTC.

J is TRBJ1-2 and V is TRBV9, with TRBD1 as a possible D gene (5 bases). The CDR3 length is 14 residues. Trimming removed 4 bases from V and 2 bases from J, with 12 bases in between. Germline CDR1 is SGDLS and CDR2 is YYNGEE. CDR3 DNA sequence: TGTGCCAGCAGCCCCGTCGCAGGGAACTATGGCTACACCTTC. This encodes CASSPVAGNYGYTF.

Only a few counts were recorded for this clonotype. The rearrangement uses TRBV9 and TRBJ2-1; perhaps TRBD2 as D (5 bases). V was pared by 0 bases and J by 3 bases, with 19 bases between. The V gene's germline CDR1 is SGDLS and CDR2 YYNGEE. The CDR3 loop spans 18 amino acids. As DNA, the CDR3 is TGTGCCAGCAGCGTAGTAGCTGGGCTAGACTACGACTACAATGAGCAGTTCTTC. It encodes CASSVVAGLDYDYNEQFF.

The chain couples TRBV10-3 to TRBJ2-3, with D perhaps being TRBD1 or TRBD2 (5 bases each). CDR1 is ENHRY and CDR2 is SYGVKD in the germline V gene. V lost 11 bases and J lost 4, with 19 bases in between. The length of the CDR3 is 14 residues. The CDR3 sequence: CAARLVGRADTQYF. CDR3 nucleotide sequence: TGTGCCGCGCGTCTAGTGGGGCGGGCAGATACGCAGTATTTT.

Many counts were recorded for this clonotype. The rearrangement uses TRBV27 and TRBJ2-7; weak D call: TRBD2 (6 bases). Looked up from germline, CDR1 is MNHEY and CDR2 is SMNVEV (reference sequence). Between the trimmed V and J ends, which lost 3 bases and 1 base, there was a span of 13 bases. The length of the CDR3 is 15 residues. CDR3 sequence: CASSFTAEGSYEQYF. The DNA of the CDR3 is TGTGCCAGCAGTTTCACAGCGGAGGGTTCCTACGAGCAGTACTTC.

This clonotype showed up many times. This chain uses TRBV4-3 with TRBJ2-1; the D gene is possibly TRBD2 (5 bases). CDR1 LGHNA and CDR2 YSLEER come from the germline V gene. V shed 6 bases and J shed 7 bases, with 19 bases lying between them. The CDR3 contains 15 residues. CDR3 bases: TGCGCCAGCAGGCCCACTAGGAACATGGGGAATGAGCAGTTCTTC. Translated: CASRPTRNMGNEQFF.

This clonotype was observed at least ten times. J is TRBJ2-3 and V is TRBV20-1; D remains unclear. V dropped 3 bases and J dropped 2 bases, with 12 bases sitting between them. The germline CDR1 and CDR2 sequences are DFQATT and SNEGSKA (reference sequence). There are 14 residues in the CDR3. CDR3 bases: TGCAGTGCTAGGGGTCACTACCCCACAGATACGCAGTATTTT. Translating it yields CSARGHYPTDTQYF.

This clonotype appeared once. This sequence may be a read error, since a much larger clone differs from it by one base. This chain connects TRBV30 to TRBJ2-7; D call uncertain. The germline gives CDR1 GTSNPN, CDR2 SVGIG (reference sequence). The CDR3 is 13 amino acids. CDR3 DNA sequence: TGTGTCTGGAGTAAGAGTCTGCTGAACGAGCAGTACTTC. Amino acids: CVWSKSLLNEQYF.

At least ten counts were recorded for this clonotype. This chain uses TRBV27 with TRBJ1-2; maybe TRBD1 (5 bases). Per germline, CDR1 MNHEY and CDR2 SMNVEV (reference sequence). V lost 2 bases to trimming and J lost 0 bases, with 16 bases between them. The CDR3 has 17 residues. CDR3 coding DNA: TGTGCCAGCAGTTTAGGGGCAACCAACCCCTCTAACTATGGCTACACCTTC. Translation: CASSLGATNPSNYGYTF.